What follows describes a single T cell receptor (beta chain). The antigen is not known. This record comes from a study of a mutant IDH1 vaccine in newly diagnosed glioma. About the research overall: Of the patients given treatment, approximately 60% were male and approximately 38% were female, and a mean age of about 40 years was recorded.

Sequencing was performed with immunoSEQ multiplex PCR; in TCRdb, only in-frame clones are kept and a portion is missing. The sample yields tens of thousands of clones, less than 85% seen once. Regarding the study as a whole: Immune responses induced by the vaccine were seen in approximately 93% of patients, spanning multiple MHC alleles.

Time point indicated: week 47, end of study. What each vaccine dose contained was 300 ug of mutant IDH1 20-mer peptide, accompanied by topical imiquimod. Germline lookup yields CDR1 SEHNR and CDR2 FQNEAQ (reference sequence). The CDR3 totals 16 residues. V lost 6 bases, J lost 0 bases, and 15 bases lay in between. The sample was PBMCs, taken from a glioma patient whose treatment included an IDH1 peptide vaccine. The J gene is TRBJ1-3, the V gene TRBV7-9, with TRBD1 as a possible D gene (6 bases). The clonotype was recovered from a young man with glioma. Some clones in this sample may be carry-over from other donors' samples. The CDR3 sequence is CASRKQGQTSGNTIYF. In DNA, the CDR3 is TGTGCCAGCAGAAAGCAGGGGCAAACCTCTGGAAACACCATATATTTT.